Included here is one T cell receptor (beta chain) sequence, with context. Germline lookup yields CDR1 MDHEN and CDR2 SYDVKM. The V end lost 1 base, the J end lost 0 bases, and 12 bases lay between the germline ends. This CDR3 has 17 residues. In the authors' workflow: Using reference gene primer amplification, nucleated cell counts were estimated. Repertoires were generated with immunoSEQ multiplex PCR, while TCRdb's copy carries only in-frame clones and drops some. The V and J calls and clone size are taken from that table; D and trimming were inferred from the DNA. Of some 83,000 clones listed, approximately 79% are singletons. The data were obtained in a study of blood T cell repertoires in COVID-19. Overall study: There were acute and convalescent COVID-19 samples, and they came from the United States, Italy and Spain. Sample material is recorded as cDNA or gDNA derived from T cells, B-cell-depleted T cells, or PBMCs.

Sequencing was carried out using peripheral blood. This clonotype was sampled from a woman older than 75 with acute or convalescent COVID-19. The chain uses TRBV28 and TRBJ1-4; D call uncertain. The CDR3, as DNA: TGTGCCAGCAGTTTATTAGCAGACTTTACAACTAATGAAAAACTGTTTTTT. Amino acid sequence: CASSLLADFTTNEKLFF.